This is a list of T cell receptor beta chains from one sample in a study of blood T cell repertoires in COVID-19. Here immunoSEQ multiplex PCR was the method, and the copy in TCRdb shows in-frame clones only, minus some. The table has fewer than 100,000 clones, over 75% seen once. Sequenced sample: peripheral blood. These receptors all stem from a human donor with acute or convalescent COVID-19. The donor label of this sample is uncertain. The CDR3 runs from the conserved cysteine through the conserved F or W. Each record gives: V gene, CDR3 protein.

v_call: TRBV30
cdr3_aa: CAWSGSGGIKQYF

v_call: TRBV4-3
cdr3_aa: CASSQDRTGWETQYF

v_call: TRBV7-3
cdr3_aa: CASSRSSGATYNEQFF

v_call: TRBV10-3
cdr3_aa: CAISESGQSTDTQYF

v_call: TRBV24-1
cdr3_aa: CATSGDRDEQYF

v_call: TRBV7-9
cdr3_aa: CASSLGTSGGPEQFF

v_call: TRBV5-6
cdr3_aa: CASIFLGTGGQDTQYF

v_call: TRBV3-1/TRBV3-2
cdr3_aa: CASTGTSGGGSGGELFF

v_call: TRBV21-1
cdr3_aa: CASSKGSGTSTDTQYF

v_call: TRBV5-1
cdr3_aa: CASRGGTGSYEQYF

v_call: TRBV7-2
cdr3_aa: CASSLGPYENTGELFF

v_call: TRBV11-2
cdr3_aa: CASSLGSTYNEQFF

v_call: TRBV5-1
cdr3_aa: CASSLTGDPNQPQHF

v_call: TRBV5-1
cdr3_aa: CASSLHSNRGLSADYGYTF

v_call: TRBV7-3
cdr3_aa: CASSPHPPTGAGNTIYF

v_call: TRBV15
cdr3_aa: CATSREGTGYVQPQHF

v_call: TRBV12-5
cdr3_aa: CASGKQGFYNEQFF